This T cell receptor (beta chain) was obtained from a study of circulating CD8 cells and anti-PD-1 response in melanoma. Notes on the study in general: Generally, no replicate experiments were performed.

Four subsets defined by PD-1 and/or TIGIT were sorted from live CD3+CD8+TCRalphabeta+ cells. The QIAseq Immune Repertoire TCR panel built the libraries from around 15 ng of total RNA. MiXCR, run by TCRdb on the reads, gives a single entry per CDR3 protein. The sample shows around 340 distinct CDR3 sequences, about a tenth of them seen only once. This CDR3 comprises 13 residues. Trimming left V 7 bases short and J 3 bases short, with 11 bases between. CDR1 is MDHEN and CDR2 is SYDVKM in the germline V gene. By frequency in the sample, this clonotype is large. The antigen remains undetermined. This chain connects TRBV28 to TRBJ2-3; D unresolved. The input for sequencing was CD8+ T cells from PBMCs, taken at baseline or after one month of anti-PD-1 therapy (not recorded which). The clonotype was recovered from a human donor with melanoma. CDR3 loop: CASTWANTDTQYF. The CDR3 DNA sequence: TGTGCCAGCACTTGGGCAAATACAGATACGCAGTATTTT. Variable domain in full (rest from reference TRBV28 and TRBJ2-3): DVKVTQSSRYLVKRTGEKVFLECVQDMDHENMFWYRQDPGLGLRLIYFSYDVKMKEKGDIPEGYSVSREKKERFSLILESASTNQTSMYLCASTWANTDTQYFGPGTRLTVL.